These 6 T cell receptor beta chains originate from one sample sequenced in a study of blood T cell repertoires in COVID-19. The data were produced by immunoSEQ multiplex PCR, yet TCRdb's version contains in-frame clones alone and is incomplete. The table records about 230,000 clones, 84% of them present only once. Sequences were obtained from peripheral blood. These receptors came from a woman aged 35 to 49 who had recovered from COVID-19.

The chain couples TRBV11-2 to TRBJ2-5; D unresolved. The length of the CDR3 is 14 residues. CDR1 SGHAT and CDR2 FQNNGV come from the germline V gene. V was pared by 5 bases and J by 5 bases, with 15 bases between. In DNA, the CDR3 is TGTGCCAGCAGCCCTCCCCAGGCCTGGGAGACCCAGTACTTC. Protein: CASSPPQAWETQYF. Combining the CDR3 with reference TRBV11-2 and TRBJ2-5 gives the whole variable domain EAGVAQSPRYKIIEKRQSVAFWCNPISGHATLYWYQQILGQGPKLLIQFQNNGVVDDSQLPKDRFSAERLKGVDSTLKIQPAKLEDSAVYLCASSPPQAWETQYFGPGTRLLVL.

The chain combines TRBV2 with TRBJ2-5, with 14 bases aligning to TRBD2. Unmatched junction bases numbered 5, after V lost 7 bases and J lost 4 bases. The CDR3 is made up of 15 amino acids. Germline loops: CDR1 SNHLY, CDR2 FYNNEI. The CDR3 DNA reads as TGTGCCAGCAAGACTAGCGGGGGGGCTATAGAGACCCAGTACTTC. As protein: CASKTSGGAIETQYF.

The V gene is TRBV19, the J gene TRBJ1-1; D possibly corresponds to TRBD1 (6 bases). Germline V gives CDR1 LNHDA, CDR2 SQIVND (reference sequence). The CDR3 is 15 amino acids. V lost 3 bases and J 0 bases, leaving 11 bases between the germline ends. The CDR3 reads CASSIRQGMNTEAFF. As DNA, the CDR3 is TGTGCCAGTAGTATCCGCCAGGGGATGAACACTGAAGCTTTCTTT.

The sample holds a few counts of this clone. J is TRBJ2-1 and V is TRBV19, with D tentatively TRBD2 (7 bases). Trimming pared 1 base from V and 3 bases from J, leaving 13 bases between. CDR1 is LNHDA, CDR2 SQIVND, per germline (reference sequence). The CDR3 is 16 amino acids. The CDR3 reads CASSIGGGQDYNEQFF. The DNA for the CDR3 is TGTGCCAGTAGTATAGGGGGGGGGCAGGACTACAATGAGCAGTTCTTC.

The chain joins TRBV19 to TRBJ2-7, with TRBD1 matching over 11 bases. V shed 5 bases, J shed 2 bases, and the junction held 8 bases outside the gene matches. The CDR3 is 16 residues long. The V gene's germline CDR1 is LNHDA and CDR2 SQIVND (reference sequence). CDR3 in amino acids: CASSPTGTGGTYEQYF. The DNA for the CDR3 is TGTGCCAGTAGTCCCACCGGGACAGGGGGGACCTACGAGCAGTACTTC.

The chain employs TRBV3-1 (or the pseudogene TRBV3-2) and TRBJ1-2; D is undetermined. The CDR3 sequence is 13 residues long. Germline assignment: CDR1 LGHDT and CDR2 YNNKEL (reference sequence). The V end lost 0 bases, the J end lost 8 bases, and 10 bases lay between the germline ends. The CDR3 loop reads CASSQDASRGYTF. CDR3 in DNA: TGTGCCAGCAGCCAAGACGCCTCCAGGGGCTACACCTTC.